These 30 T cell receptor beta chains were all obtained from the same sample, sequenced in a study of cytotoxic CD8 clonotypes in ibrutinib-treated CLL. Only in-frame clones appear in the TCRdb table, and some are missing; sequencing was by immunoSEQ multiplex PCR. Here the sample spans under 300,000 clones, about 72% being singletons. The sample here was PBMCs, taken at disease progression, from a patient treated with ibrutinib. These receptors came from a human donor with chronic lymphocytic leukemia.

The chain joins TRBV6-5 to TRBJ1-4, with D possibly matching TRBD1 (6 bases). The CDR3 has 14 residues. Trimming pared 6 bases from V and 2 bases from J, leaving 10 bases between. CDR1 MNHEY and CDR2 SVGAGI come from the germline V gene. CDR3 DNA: TGTGCCAGCAGCCTCGACAGGACTAATGAAAAACTGTTTTTT. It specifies CASSLDRTNEKLFF.

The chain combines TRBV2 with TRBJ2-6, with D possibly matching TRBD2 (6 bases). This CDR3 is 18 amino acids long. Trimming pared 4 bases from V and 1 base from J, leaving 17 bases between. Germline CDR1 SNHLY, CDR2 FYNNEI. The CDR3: CASSARRVFHSGANVLTF. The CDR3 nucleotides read TGTGCCAGCAGTGCAAGGAGGGTCTTTCATTCTGGGGCCAACGTCCTGACTTTC.

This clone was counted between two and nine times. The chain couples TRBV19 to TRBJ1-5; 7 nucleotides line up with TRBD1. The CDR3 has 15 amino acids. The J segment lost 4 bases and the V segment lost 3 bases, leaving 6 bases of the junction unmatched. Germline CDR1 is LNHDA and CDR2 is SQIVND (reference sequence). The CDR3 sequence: CASSIDRVWNQPQHF. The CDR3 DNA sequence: TGTGCCAGTAGTATCGACAGGGTTTGGAATCAGCCCCAGCATTTT.

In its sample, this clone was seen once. The CDR3 DNA sequence: TGCGCCAGCAGCCCGGGACTAGGTGGAGATACGCAGTATTTT. As protein: CASSPGLGGDTQYF. The V gene is TRBV5-1, the J gene TRBJ2-3; 8 bases are shared with TRBD2. V lost 4 bases to trimming and J lost 5 bases; unmatched junction nucleotides: 6. CDR1 and CDR2 (germline): SGHRS, YFSETQ. This CDR3 is built from 14 residues.

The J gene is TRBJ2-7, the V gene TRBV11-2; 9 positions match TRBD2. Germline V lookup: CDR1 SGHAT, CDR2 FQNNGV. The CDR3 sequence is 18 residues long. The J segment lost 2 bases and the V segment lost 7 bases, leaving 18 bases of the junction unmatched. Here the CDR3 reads CASTPGGLAGQRPYEQYF. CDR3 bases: TGTGCCAGCACCCCGGGGGGGCTAGCGGGACAGAGGCCCTACGAGCAGTACTTC.

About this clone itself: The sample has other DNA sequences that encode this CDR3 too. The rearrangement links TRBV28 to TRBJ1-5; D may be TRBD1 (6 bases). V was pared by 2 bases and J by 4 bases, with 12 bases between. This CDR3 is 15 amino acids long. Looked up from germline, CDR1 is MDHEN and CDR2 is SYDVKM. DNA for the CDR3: TGTGCCAGCAGTTTAAGGCGGGGGCCGAATCAGCCCCAGCATTTT. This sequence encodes CASSLRRGPNQPQHF.

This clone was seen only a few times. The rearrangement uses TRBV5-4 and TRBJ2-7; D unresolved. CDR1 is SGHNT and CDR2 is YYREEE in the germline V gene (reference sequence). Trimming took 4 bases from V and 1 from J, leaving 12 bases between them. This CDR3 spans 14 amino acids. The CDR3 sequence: CASSPGLGSYEQYF. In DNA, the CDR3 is TGTGCCAGCAGCCCCGGTTTGGGGTCCTACGAGCAGTACTTC.

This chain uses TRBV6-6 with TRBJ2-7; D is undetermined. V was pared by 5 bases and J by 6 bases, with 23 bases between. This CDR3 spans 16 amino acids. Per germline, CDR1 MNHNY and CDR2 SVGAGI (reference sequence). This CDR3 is CASSPRIDSFFLEQYF. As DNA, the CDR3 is TGTGCCAGCAGTCCCCGAATTGATAGCTTTTTTCTCGAGCAGTACTTC.

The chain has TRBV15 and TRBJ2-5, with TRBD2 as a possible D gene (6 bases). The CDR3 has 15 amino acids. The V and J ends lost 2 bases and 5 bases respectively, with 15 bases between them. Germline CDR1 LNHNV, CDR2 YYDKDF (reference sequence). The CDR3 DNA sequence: TGTGCCACCAGCAGACTCTCCGGGAGAGTCGAGACCCAGTACTTC. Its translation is CATSRLSGRVETQYF.

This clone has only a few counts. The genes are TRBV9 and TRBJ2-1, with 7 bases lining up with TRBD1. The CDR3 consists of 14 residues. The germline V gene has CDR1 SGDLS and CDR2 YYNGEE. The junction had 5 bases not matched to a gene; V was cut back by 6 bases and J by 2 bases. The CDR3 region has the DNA TGTGCCAGCAACAGGGGTTTGGCCTACAATGAGCAGTTCTTC. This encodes CASNRGLAYNEQFF.

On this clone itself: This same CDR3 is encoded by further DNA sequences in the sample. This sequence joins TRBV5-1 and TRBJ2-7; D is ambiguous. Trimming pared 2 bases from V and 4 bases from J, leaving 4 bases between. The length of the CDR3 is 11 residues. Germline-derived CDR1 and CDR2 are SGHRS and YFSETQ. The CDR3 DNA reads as TGCGCCAGCAGCTTAGGTTACGAGCAGTACTTC. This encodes CASSLGYEQYF.

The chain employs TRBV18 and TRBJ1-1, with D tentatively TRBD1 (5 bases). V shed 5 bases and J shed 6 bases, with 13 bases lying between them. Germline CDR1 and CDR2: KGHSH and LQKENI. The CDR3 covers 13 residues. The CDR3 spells CASSAGPRSEAFF. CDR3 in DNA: TGTGCCAGCTCAGCAGGGCCGAGATCTGAAGCTTTCTTT.

The CDR3 DNA sequence: TGTGCCAGCAGCTCGACAGGAAGCACAGATACGCAGTATTTT. Translating gives CASSSTGSTDTQYF. This chain uses TRBV11-3 with TRBJ2-3, with TRBD1 as a possible D gene (6 bases). The CDR3 is made up of 14 amino acids. The V end lost 4 bases, the J end lost 0 bases, and 8 bases lay between the germline ends. From germline, CDR1 is SGHNT and CDR2 YENEEA.

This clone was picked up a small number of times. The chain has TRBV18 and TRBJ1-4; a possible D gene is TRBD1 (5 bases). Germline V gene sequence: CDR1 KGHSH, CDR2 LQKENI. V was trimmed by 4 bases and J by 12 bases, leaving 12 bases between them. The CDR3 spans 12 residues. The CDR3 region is CASSRLGPQLFF. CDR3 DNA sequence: TGTGCCAGCTCACGGTTGGGACCCCAACTGTTTTTT.

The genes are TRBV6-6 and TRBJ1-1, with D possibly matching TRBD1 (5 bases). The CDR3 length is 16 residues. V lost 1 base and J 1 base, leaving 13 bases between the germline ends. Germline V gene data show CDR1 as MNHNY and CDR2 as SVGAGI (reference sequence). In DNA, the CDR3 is TGTGCCAGCAGTTACTTCCGGGGACGGAAGAACACTGAAGCTTTCTTT. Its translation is CASSYFRGRKNTEAFF.

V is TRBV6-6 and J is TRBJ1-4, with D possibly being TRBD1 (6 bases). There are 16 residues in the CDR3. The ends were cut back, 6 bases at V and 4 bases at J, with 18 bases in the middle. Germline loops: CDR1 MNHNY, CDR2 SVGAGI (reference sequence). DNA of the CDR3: TGTGCCAGCAGGAACAGGGACCTGATTTTTAATGAAAAACTGTTTTTT. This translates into CASRNRDLIFNEKLFF.

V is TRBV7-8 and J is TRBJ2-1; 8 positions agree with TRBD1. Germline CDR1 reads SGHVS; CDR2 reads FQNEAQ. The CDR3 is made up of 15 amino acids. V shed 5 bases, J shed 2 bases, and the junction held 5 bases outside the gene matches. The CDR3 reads CASSGYRGAYNEQFF. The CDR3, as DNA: TGTGCCAGCAGCGGCTACAGGGGGGCCTACAATGAGCAGTTCTTC.

The CDR3 nucleotides read TGTGCCAGCAGCCGGGGGTTCGGTCAGCCCCAGCATTTT. It encodes CASSRGFGQPQHF. This sequence joins TRBV7-9 and TRBJ1-5; a weak D match, TRBD1 (5 bases). The CDR3 runs to 13 residues. V lost 5 bases, J lost 6 bases, and 11 bases lay in between. Germline lookup yields CDR1 SEHNR and CDR2 FQNEAQ (reference sequence). The whole variable domain, filled in from reference TRBV7-9 and TRBJ1-5, reads DTGVSQNPRHKITKRGQNVTFRCDPISEHNRLYWYRQTLGQGPEFLTYFQNEAQLEKSRLLSDRFSAERPKGSFSTLEIQRTEQGDSAMYLCASSRGFGQPQHFGDGTRLSIL.

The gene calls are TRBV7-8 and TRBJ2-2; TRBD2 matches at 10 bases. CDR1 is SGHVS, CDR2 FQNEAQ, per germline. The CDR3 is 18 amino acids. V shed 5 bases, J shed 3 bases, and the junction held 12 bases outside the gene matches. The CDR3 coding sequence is TGTGCCAGCAGCCCGCGGAGCGGGGGGGCCTATCACACCGGGGAGCTGTTTTTT. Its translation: CASSPRSGGAYHTGELFF.

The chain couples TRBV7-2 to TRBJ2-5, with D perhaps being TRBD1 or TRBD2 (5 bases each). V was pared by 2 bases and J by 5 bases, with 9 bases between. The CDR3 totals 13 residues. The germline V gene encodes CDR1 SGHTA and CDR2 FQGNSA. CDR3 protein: CASSLNRRETQYF. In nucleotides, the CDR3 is TGTGCCAGCAGCTTAAACAGGAGGGAGACCCAGTACTTC.

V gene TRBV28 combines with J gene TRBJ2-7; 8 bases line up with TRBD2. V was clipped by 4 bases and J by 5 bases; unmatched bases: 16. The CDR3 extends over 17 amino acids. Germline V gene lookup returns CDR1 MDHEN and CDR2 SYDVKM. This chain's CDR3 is CASSSAGEIPRGDEQYF. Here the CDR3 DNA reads TGTGCCAGCAGTTCAGCGGGAGAGATTCCCCGAGGCGACGAGCAGTACTTC.

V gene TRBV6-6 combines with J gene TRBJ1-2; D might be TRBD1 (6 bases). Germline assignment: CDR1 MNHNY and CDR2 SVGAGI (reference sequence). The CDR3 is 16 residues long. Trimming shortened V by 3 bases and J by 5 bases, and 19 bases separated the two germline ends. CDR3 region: CASSYPPLQGRYGYTF. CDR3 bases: TGTGCCAGCAGTTATCCCCCCTTACAGGGAAGGTATGGCTACACCTTC.

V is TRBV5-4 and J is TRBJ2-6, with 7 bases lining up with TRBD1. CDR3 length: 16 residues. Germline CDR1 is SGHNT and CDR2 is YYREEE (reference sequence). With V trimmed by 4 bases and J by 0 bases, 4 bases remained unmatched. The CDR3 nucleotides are TGTGCCAGCAGCCGGGACAGCTCCTCTGGGGCCAACGTCCTGACTTTC. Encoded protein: CASSRDSSSGANVLTF.

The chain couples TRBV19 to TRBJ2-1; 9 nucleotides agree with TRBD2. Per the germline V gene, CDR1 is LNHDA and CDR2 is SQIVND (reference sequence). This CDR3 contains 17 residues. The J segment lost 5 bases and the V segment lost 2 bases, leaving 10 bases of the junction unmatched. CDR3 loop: CASSINRGGRADNEQFF. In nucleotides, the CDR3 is TGTGCCAGTAGTATAAATCGCGGCGGGAGGGCTGACAATGAGCAGTTCTTC.

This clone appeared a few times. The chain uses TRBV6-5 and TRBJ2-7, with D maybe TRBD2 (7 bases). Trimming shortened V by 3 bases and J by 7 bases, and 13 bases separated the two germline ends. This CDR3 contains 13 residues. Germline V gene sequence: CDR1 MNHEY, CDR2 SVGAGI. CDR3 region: CASSYDRRGEQYF. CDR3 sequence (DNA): TGTGCCAGCAGTTATGACAGGCGGGGGGAGCAGTACTTC.

CDR3 amino acids: CASSTDRGSGELFF. The CDR3 DNA reads TGTGCCAGCAGTACCGACAGGGGGTCCGGGGAGCTGTTTTTT. This chain uses TRBV6-5 with TRBJ2-2, with 9 bases fitting TRBD1. The CDR3 is 14 amino acids. Germline V gene data show CDR1 as MNHEY and CDR2 as SVGAGI. Trimming at V came to 5 bases and at J to 6 bases, leaving 4 bases not matched to a gene.

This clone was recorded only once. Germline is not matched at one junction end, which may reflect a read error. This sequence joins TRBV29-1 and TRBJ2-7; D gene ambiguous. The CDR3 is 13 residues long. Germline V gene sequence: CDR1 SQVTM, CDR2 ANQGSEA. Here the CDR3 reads CSVEAGQPYEQYF. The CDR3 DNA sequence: TGCAGCGTCGAAGCCGGGCAACCCTACGAGCAGTACTTC.

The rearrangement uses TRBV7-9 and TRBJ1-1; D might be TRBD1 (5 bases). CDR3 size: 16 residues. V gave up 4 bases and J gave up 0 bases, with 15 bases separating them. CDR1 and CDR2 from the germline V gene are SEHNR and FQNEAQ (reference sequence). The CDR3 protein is CASSSRDGRLNTEAFF. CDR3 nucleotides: TGTGCCAGCAGCTCCCGGGACGGCCGATTGAACACTGAAGCTTTCTTT.

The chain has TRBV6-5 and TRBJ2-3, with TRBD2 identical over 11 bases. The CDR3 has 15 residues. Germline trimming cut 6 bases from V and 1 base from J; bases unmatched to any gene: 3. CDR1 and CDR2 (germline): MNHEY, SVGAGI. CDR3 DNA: TGTGCCAGCAGCCTGGGACTAGCGGGCACAGATACGCAGTATTTT. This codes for CASSLGLAGTDTQYF.

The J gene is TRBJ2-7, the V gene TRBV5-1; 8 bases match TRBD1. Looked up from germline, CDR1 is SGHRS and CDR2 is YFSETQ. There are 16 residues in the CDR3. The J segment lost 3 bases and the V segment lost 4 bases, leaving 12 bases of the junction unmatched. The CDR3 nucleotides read TGCGCCAGCAGCCCGGGTTGGGGAACAGGGGGCTACGAGCAGTACTTC. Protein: CASSPGWGTGGYEQYF.